This TCR beta chain was profiled in a study of cytomegalovirus exposure and HLA in healthy donors. With 60 Vbeta and 13 Jbeta primers, the PCR was carried out. Measured with immunoSEQ multiplex PCR; TCRdb has only the in-frame clones, and not every one. The sample records some 110,000 clones, about 76% being singletons. Study-wide points: A list of 150 to 200 TCR beta chains associated with cytomegalovirus was given.

Comments on this clone: No antigen is known for it.

The J segment lost 3 bases and the V segment lost 4 bases, leaving 8 bases of the junction unmatched. The CDR3 has 15 residues. CDR1 LNHDA and CDR2 SQIVND come from the germline V gene (reference sequence). This chain uses TRBV19 with TRBJ1-1; TRBD1 matches at 7 bases. Sequenced sample: PBMCs. The sequence came from a woman aged 60-75 years in good health and CMV-seropositive. The CDR3: CASSNYRGRDTEAFF. DNA of the CDR3: TGTGCCAGTAGTAACTACAGGGGTAGGGACACTGAAGCTTTCTTT.